The next 4 T cell receptor beta chains were all read from a single sample in a study of OX40 agonist ivuxolimab in advanced cancers. Only in-frame clones appear in the TCRdb table, and some are missing; sequencing was by immunoSEQ multiplex PCR. In the table there are some 90,000 clones, about 90% of which are singletons. The specimen was CD4+ or CD8+ T cells sorted from blood, collected in a trial of the OX40 agonist ivuxolimab. These receptor sequences come from an adult with an advanced solid tumor such as melanoma, head and neck, liver or kidney cancer.

This chain links TRBV5-1 with TRBJ1-3; D not certain. V was cut by 0 bases and J by 0 bases, with 4 bases left in between. This CDR3 spans 14 amino acids. CDR1 is SGHRS, CDR2 YFSETQ, per germline. The CDR3 DNA is TGCGCCAGCAGCTTGGGTAACTCTGGAAACACCATATATTTT. Its translation is CASSLGNSGNTIYF.

CDR3 nucleotide sequence: TGTGCCAGCTGGGGGAGTTCTCGAGCTAACTATGGCTACACCTTC. This codes for CASWGSSRANYGYTF. J is TRBJ1-2 and V is TRBV25-1; D possibly corresponds to TRBD1 (5 bases). V gave up 8 bases and J gave up 0 bases, with 16 bases separating them. The germline V gene has CDR1 MGHDK and CDR2 SYGVNS. The CDR3 loop spans 15 amino acids.

This clone was observed a single time. The chain is built from TRBV19 and TRBJ2-2; D may match TRBD1 or TRBD2 (5 bases each). The CDR3 length is 16 residues. V lost 2 bases, J lost 6 bases, and 16 bases lay in between. Germline V lookup: CDR1 LNHDA, CDR2 SQIVND (reference sequence). For the CDR3, the DNA is TGTGCCAGTAGTATAAGTGGGACCGGTTCGGCCGGGGAGCTGTTTTTT. Translating gives CASSISGTGSAGELFF.

Only a few counts were recorded for this clone. The chain carries TRBV7-2 and TRBJ2-2, with no clear D. CDR3 length equals 15 residues. CDR1 and CDR2 from the germline V gene are SGHTA and FQGNSA. V was shortened by 5 bases and J by 8 bases, with 18 bases between the two germline ends. The DNA for the CDR3 is TGTGCCAGCAGCCCCGGTATACAGCGATTAGGGGAGCTGTTTTTT. It encodes CASSPGIQRLGELFF.